These T cell receptor beta chains were read from a single sample in a study of shared T cell receptors in the human thymus. Assay used: immunoSEQ multiplex PCR; TCRdb lists only in-frame clones, some missing. The sample holds about 500,000 clones; 70% to 80% are singletons and the top ten take roughly 0.013%. This sample was shared with a second study, whose subject was human thymus T cells.

The sample comprised thymocytes. These receptors came from a boy under two years old with a congenital heart defect. Each CDR3 is given with its conserved first and last residue. The D gene is left open where the match is weak. Clone size is not always given. Where it is, it says once, few, many or a class for expanded clones.

d_call	clone_size	v_call	j_call	cdr3_aa	cdr3_nt
TRBD2	-	TRBV28	TRBJ2-7	CASSDPSGRSYEQYF	TGTGCCAGCAGTGATCCTAGCGGGAGGTCCTACGAGCAGTACTTC
-	-	TRBV5-1	TRBJ2-1	CASSLAGADYNEQFF	TGCGCCAGCAGCTTGGCGGGAGCAGATTACAATGAGCAGTTCTTC
TRBD2	-	TRBV7-6	TRBJ2-1	CASSPGTSLGNEQFF	TGTGCCAGCAGTCCCGGGACTAGCTTGGGCAATGAGCAGTTCTTC
TRBD2	-	TRBV14	TRBJ2-4	CASSRRGGPGKNIQYF	TGTGCCAGCAGCCGAAGGGGAGGGCCGGGCAAAAACATTCAGTACTTC
TRBD1	-	TRBV28	TRBJ2-7	CASRRDGTGVLGEQYF	TGTGCCAGCAGACGAGACGGGACAGGCGTCCTAGGGGAGCAGTACTTC
-	few	TRBV9	TRBJ2-2	CASSVATTGNTGELFF	TGTGCCAGCAGCGTAGCTACAACAGGGAACACCGGGGAGCTGTTTTTT
-	-	TRBV6-6	TRBJ2-3	CASIGGRIPTDTQYF	TGTGCCAGCATTGGCGGGCGGATACCCACAGATACGCAGTATTTT
-	-	TRBV7-9	TRBJ1-2	CASSSLQGGYTF	TGTGCCAGCAGCTCCCTCCAGGGTGGCTACACCTTC
-	-	TRBV4-3	TRBJ1-1	CASSPKTGNTEAFF	TGCGCCAGCAGCCCGAAGACAGGGAACACTGAAGCTTTCTTT
TRBD2	-	TRBV29-1	TRBJ2-1	CSVAPGTSGTDNEQFF	TGCAGCGTTGCCCCCGGGACTAGCGGGACCGATAATGAGCAGTTCTTC
-	-	TRBV30	TRBJ2-5	CAWSVRSTGGTQYF	TGTGCCTGGAGTGTACGATCAACCGGCGGGACCCAGTACTTC
-	-	TRBV28	TRBJ1-2	CASTQGGDWNYGYTF	TGTGCCAGCACCCAAGGAGGCGACTGGAACTATGGCTACACCTTC
TRBD2	-	TRBV13	TRBJ2-7	CASSPGGFGFTMGEQYF	TGTGCCAGCAGCCCCGGGGGGTTTGGGTTTACTATGGGCGAGCAGTACTTC
TRBD2	-	TRBV27	TRBJ2-7	CASSPGGDPTYEQYF	TGTGCCAGCAGCCCCGGGGGGGACCCTACCTACGAGCAGTACTTC
TRBD1	few	TRBV4-1	TRBJ1-5	CASSQEVGVGTGASNQPQHF	TGCGCCAGCAGCCAAGAGGTCGGCGTGGGGACAGGGGCTTCTAATCAGCCCCAGCATTTT
-	-	TRBV6-1	TRBJ1-5	CASSRGGYSNQPQHF	TGTGCCAGCTCAAGGGGGGGATATAGCAATCAGCCCCAGCATTTT
TRBD2	-	TRBV5-4	TRBJ2-1	CASSLEWDYQQNRTDNEQFF	TGTGCCAGCAGCTTGGAATGGGACTACCAACAAAACCGAACAGATAATGAGCAGTTCTTC
TRBD2	-	TRBV4-1	TRBJ2-7	CASSQRTSISYEQYF	TGCGCCAGCAGCCAAAGGACTAGCATCTCCTACGAGCAGTACTTC
TRBD2	-	TRBV14	TRBJ2-1	CASSQDASGRVPGYNEQFF	TGTGCCAGCAGCCAAGATGCTAGCGGGAGGGTTCCGGGCTACAATGAGCAGTTCTTC
-	-	TRBV4-1	TRBJ2-7	CASSQQDSSGTQAYEQYF	TGCGCCAGCAGCCAACAAGACAGTTCCGGGACTCAGGCCTACGAGCAGTACTTC
-	-	TRBV11-2	TRBJ2-3	CASSPRGSTDTQYF	TGTGCCAGCAGCCCCCGGGGGAGCACAGATACGCAGTATTTT
-	-	TRBV15	TRBJ1-5	CATGGKRGNQPQHF	TGTGCCACCGGAGGGAAGAGGGGCAATCAGCCCCAGCATTTT